This T cell receptor beta chain emerged from a study of blood T cell repertoires in COVID-19. As for the study in general: T cells, B-cell-depleted T cells, or PBMCs supplied cDNA or gDNA.

Sequencing used immunoSEQ multiplex PCR; TCRdb keeps in-frame clones, though not all of them. This repertoire shows more than 450,000 clones, about 90% found once; its top ten account for under 0.75%. This CDR3 is built from 15 residues. Per germline, CDR1 MNHEY and CDR2 SVGAGI. Deletions cut 0 bases from V and 2 bases from J, with 8 bases between. Sequenced sample: PBMCs or T cells enriched from blood (not recorded which). The sequence was collected from a young woman who had recovered from COVID-19. The rearrangement uses TRBV6-5 and TRBJ1-5; D may be TRBD1 (5 bases). The CDR3: CASSYSIGGNQPQHF. For the CDR3, the DNA is TGTGCCAGCAGTTACTCGATAGGGGGCAATCAGCCCCAGCATTTT.